This TCR beta chain originates from a study of response to subunit inactivated influenza vaccine. Each CDR3 protein is one row after TCRdb ran MiXCR on the RT-PCR reads. The sample contains 170,000 or so distinct CDR3 sequences, about 10% of which appear only once. The specimen comprised CD8+ T cells sorted from PBMCs, sampled around 25 months after vaccination. The TCR comes from a man aged 45 to 75 who received an inactivated influenza vaccine.

The chain's CDR3 is CASSQASWGVYEAFF. The CDR3 region has the DNA TGCGCCAGCAGCCAAGCCTCCTGGGGGGTTTATGAAGCTTTCTTT. The V call is TRBV4-3, the J call TRBJ1-1; D possibly corresponds to TRBD1 (5 bases). Germline V gene sequence: CDR1 LGHNA, CDR2 YSLEER. Trimming left V 1 base short and J 7 bases short, with 16 bases between. This CDR3 contains 15 residues.